These T cell receptor beta chains were read from a single sample in a study of T cells in Graves' hyperthyroidism and ophthalmopathy. TCRdb fed the multiplex PCR reads into MiXCR, producing one record per CDR3 protein. The repertoire consists of roughly 380,000 distinct CDR3 sequences, with roughly 13% occurring once and the leading ten covering roughly 20%. The sample was blood. The receptors derive from a man aged 25 to 40 with Graves' hyperthyroidism that later progressed to Graves' ophthalmopathy. Each CDR3 is given with its conserved first and last residue. The D gene is left open where the match is weak. Size values are once, few and many counts, or a class for expanded clones, and some rows have none.

clone_size: few; cdr3_length: 14; j_call: TRBJ2-7; v_call: TRBV11-2; d_call: -; cdr3_aa: CASSLDPSSYEQYF; cdr3_nt: TGTGCCAGCAGCTTAGACCCGAGCTCCTACGAGCAGTACTTC
clone_size: many; cdr3_length: 14; j_call: TRBJ1-1; v_call: TRBV3-1; d_call: -; cdr3_aa: CASTLTEGSTEAFF; cdr3_nt: TGTGCCAGCACCCTCACGGAGGGGAGCACTGAAGCTTTCTTT
clone_size: many; cdr3_length: 14; j_call: TRBJ1-6; v_call: TRBV30; d_call: -; cdr3_aa: CAWSATRRGEALHF; cdr3_nt: TGTGCCTGGAGTGCCACCCGACGGGGCGAGGCCCTCCACTTT
clone_size: many; cdr3_length: 15; j_call: TRBJ1-3; v_call: TRBV24-1; d_call: -; cdr3_aa: CATSDSREGGNTIYF; cdr3_nt: TGTGCCACCAGTGATTCCAGGGAAGGTGGAAACACCATATATTTT
clone_size: -; cdr3_length: 15; j_call: TRBJ1-1; v_call: TRBV7-2; d_call: -; cdr3_aa: CASSLGQSRRSEAFF; cdr3_nt: TGTGCCAGCAGCTTAGGACAGTCCCGCCGTTCTGAAGCTTTCTTT
clone_size: few; cdr3_length: 14; j_call: TRBJ2-7; v_call: TRBV18; d_call: -; cdr3_aa: CASSAGAPSNEQYF; cdr3_nt: TGTGCCAGCTCCGCAGGGGCCCCCTCGAACGAGCAGTACTTC
clone_size: many; cdr3_length: 15; j_call: TRBJ2-7; v_call: TRBV30; d_call: -; cdr3_aa: CAWSSTGTTVDEQYF; cdr3_nt: TGTGCCTGGAGTAGCACCGGGACGACAGTCGACGAGCAGTACTTC
clone_size: many; cdr3_length: 14; j_call: TRBJ1-1; v_call: TRBV6-5; d_call: -; cdr3_aa: CASSYVMRDTEAFF; cdr3_nt: TGTGCCAGCAGTTACGTTATGAGGGACACTGAAGCTTTCTTT
clone_size: many; cdr3_length: 12; j_call: TRBJ1-2; v_call: TRBV9; d_call: -; cdr3_aa: CASSPRNYGYTF; cdr3_nt: TGTGCCAGCAGCCCTAGGAACTATGGCTACACCTTC
clone_size: many; cdr3_length: 14; j_call: TRBJ1-5; v_call: TRBV2; d_call: TRBD1; cdr3_aa: CANVRDRDSQPQHF; cdr3_nt: TGTGCCAACGTACGGGACAGGGATTCTCAGCCCCAGCATTTT
clone_size: many; cdr3_length: 15; j_call: TRBJ1-4; v_call: TRBV2; d_call: -; cdr3_aa: CASSVRRATNEKLFF; cdr3_nt: TGTGCCAGCAGTGTTCGGCGGGCAACTAATGAAAAACTGTTTTTT
clone_size: many; cdr3_length: 12; j_call: TRBJ1-1; v_call: TRBV12-3/TRBV12-4; d_call: -; cdr3_aa: CASSLPGPQAFF; cdr3_nt: TGTGCCAGCAGCCTACCGGGACCCCAAGCTTTCTTT
clone_size: -; cdr3_length: 15; j_call: TRBJ2-1; v_call: TRBV4-2; d_call: TRBD2; cdr3_aa: CASSQVVAGGNEQFF; cdr3_nt: TGTGCCAGCAGCCAAGTTGTAGCGGGGGGTAATGAGCAGTTCTTC
clone_size: many; cdr3_length: 17; j_call: TRBJ1-2; v_call: TRBV29-1; d_call: -; cdr3_aa: CSVEDWSVGYTNYGYTF; cdr3_nt: TGCAGCGTTGAAGATTGGTCCGTGGGCTATACTAACTATGGCTACACCTTC
clone_size: -; cdr3_length: 15; j_call: TRBJ1-4; v_call: TRBV10-3; d_call: -; cdr3_aa: CAISESTATNEKLFF; cdr3_nt: TGTGCCATCAGTGAGTCTACAGCAACTAATGAAAAACTGTTTTTT
clone_size: -; cdr3_length: 12; j_call: TRBJ2-1; v_call: TRBV5-4; d_call: -; cdr3_aa: CASSHTSNEQFF; cdr3_nt: TGTGCCAGCAGCCACACTAGCAATGAGCAGTTCTTC
clone_size: few; cdr3_length: 12; j_call: TRBJ2-7; v_call: TRBV7-9; d_call: -; cdr3_aa: CASSRQVYEQYF; cdr3_nt: TGTGCCAGCAGCCGCCAGGTTTACGAGCAGTACTTC
clone_size: many; cdr3_length: 14; j_call: TRBJ1-1; v_call: TRBV7-8; d_call: -; cdr3_aa: CASSFTVSNTEAFF; cdr3_nt: TGTGCCAGCAGTTTTACTGTGAGTAACACTGAAGCTTTCTTT
clone_size: -; cdr3_length: 15; j_call: TRBJ2-3; v_call: TRBV7-3; d_call: TRBD2; cdr3_aa: CASSPLAGGVDTQYF; cdr3_nt: TGTGCCAGCAGCCCCCTAGCGGGGGGTGTAGATACGCAGTATTTT
clone_size: many; cdr3_length: 13; j_call: TRBJ1-5; v_call: TRBV20-1; d_call: -; cdr3_aa: CSAREEVNQPQHF; cdr3_nt: TGCAGTGCTAGAGAAGAGGTTAATCAGCCCCAGCATTTT
clone_size: many; cdr3_length: 17; j_call: TRBJ1-5; v_call: TRBV6-5; d_call: -; cdr3_aa: CASSYSMGGTGNQPQHF; cdr3_nt: TGTGCCAGCAGTTACTCGATGGGGGGGACCGGCAATCAGCCCCAGCATTTT
clone_size: many; cdr3_length: 17; j_call: TRBJ2-7; v_call: TRBV28; d_call: TRBD1; cdr3_aa: CASSFGTGVDPSYEQYF; cdr3_nt: TGTGCCAGCAGCTTCGGGACAGGAGTAGACCCATCCTACGAGCAGTACTTC
clone_size: many; cdr3_length: 16; j_call: TRBJ1-2; v_call: TRBV18; d_call: TRBD1; cdr3_aa: CASSQNRDRGTFGYTF; cdr3_nt: TGTGCCAGCTCACAAAATCGGGACAGGGGAACGTTTGGCTACACCTTC
clone_size: many; cdr3_length: 13; j_call: TRBJ1-5; v_call: TRBV12-3/TRBV12-4; d_call: -; cdr3_aa: CASSWEGRQPQHF; cdr3_nt: TGTGCCAGCAGTTGGGAGGGGCGACAGCCCCAGCATTTT
clone_size: many; cdr3_length: 15; j_call: TRBJ2-1; v_call: TRBV18; d_call: TRBD2; cdr3_aa: CASSLSGGPNNEQFF; cdr3_nt: TGTGCCAGCTCACTGAGCGGGGGGCCTAACAATGAGCAGTTCTTC
clone_size: few; cdr3_length: 12; j_call: TRBJ1-1; v_call: TRBV13; d_call: -; cdr3_aa: CAPLTPNAEAFF; cdr3_nt: TGTGCCCCCTTAACACCGAACGCTGAAGCTTTCTTT